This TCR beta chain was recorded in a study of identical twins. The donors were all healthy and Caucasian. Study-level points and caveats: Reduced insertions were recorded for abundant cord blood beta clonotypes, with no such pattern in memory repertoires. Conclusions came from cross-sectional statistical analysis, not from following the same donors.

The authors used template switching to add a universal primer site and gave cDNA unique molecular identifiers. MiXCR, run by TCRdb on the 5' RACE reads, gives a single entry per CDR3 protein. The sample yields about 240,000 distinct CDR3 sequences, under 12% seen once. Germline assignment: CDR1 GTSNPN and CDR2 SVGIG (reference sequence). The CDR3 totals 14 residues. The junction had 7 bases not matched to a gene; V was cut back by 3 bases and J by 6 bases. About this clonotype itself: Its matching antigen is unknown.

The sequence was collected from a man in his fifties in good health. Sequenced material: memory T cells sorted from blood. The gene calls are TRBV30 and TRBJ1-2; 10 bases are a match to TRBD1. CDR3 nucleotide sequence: TGTGCCTGGAGCCGGGACAGGGGTGGCGATGGCTACACCTTC. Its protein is CAWSRDRGGDGYTF.